This T cell receptor beta chain was documented in a study of blood T cell repertoires in COVID-19. Study context: Researchers got acute and convalescent COVID-19 samples from the United States, Italy and Spain. T cells, B-cell-depleted T cells, or PBMCs provided the cDNA or gDNA that served as material.

Per the authors' pipeline: Reference gene primer amplification gave estimated nucleated cell counts. Measured with immunoSEQ multiplex PCR; TCRdb has only the in-frame clones, and not every one. V and J calls and clone size are copied from that table; D and trimming were computed from the DNA. The sample has around 400,000 clones, around 87% seen once. Germline lookup yields CDR1 SGHAT and CDR2 FQNNGV. This CDR3 has 15 residues. The junction had 10 bases not matched to a gene; V was cut back by 4 bases and J by 6 bases. One Seattle source followed patients from active infection through their disease course.

This sequence joins TRBV11-2 and TRBJ2-3; 7 positions match TRBD2. This TCR came from a woman in her sixties with COVID-19, enrolled during active disease. The specimen sequenced was peripheral blood. The CDR3 sequence is CASSSYRDYYDTQYF. In nucleotides, the CDR3 is TGTGCCAGCAGCTCATACCGGGACTACTACGATACGCAGTATTTT.